This TCR beta chain was recovered during a study of human T cells and chemical hapten exposure. This clonotype was recorded at least ten times. Separate cDNA molecules received unique molecular identifiers, which the library attached to them. MiXCR, run by TCRdb on the RACE reads, gives a single entry per CDR3 protein. The sample has some 400,000 distinct CDR3 sequences; approximately 5.1% are singletons. Time point specified: patch test 1, 2 weeks after DPC sensitization. Described treatment: therapeutic diphenylcyclopropenone sensitization with weekly scalp DPC. This material consisted of whole blood, taken in connection with sensitization to the hapten diphenylcyclopropenone (DPC). The receptor's source is a woman aged 45 to 65 with alopecia areata. Some clones in this sample may be carry-over from other donors' samples.

The CDR3: CASSDLTSGSLSTDTQYF. Here the CDR3 DNA reads TGCGCCAGCAGTGACCTGACTAGCGGGAGCCTTAGCACAGATACGCAGTATTTT. V gene TRBV10-1 combines with J gene TRBJ2-3; TRBD2 matches at 12 bases. V gave up 3 bases and J gave up 0 bases; unmatched junction bases: 7. The germline V gene encodes CDR1 WNHNN and CDR2 SYGVQD (reference sequence). The CDR3 has 18 residues.